This T cell receptor beta chain is drawn from a study of a mutant IDH1 vaccine in newly diagnosed glioma. To note about this clone: Its antigen is as yet unknown.

Time point noted: week 47, end of study. Doses comprised 300 ug of mutant IDH1 20-mer peptide each, plus topical imiquimod. TCRdb's copy holds only in-frame clones and misses some; the assay was immunoSEQ multiplex PCR. The sample has some 20,000 clones; roughly 84% are singletons. This CDR3 spans 15 amino acids. CDR1 and CDR2 from the germline V gene are SGHRS and YFSETQ. The V and J ends lost 4 bases and 3 bases respectively, with 17 bases between them. The sequences come from PBMCs, collected from a glioma patient whose treatment included an IDH1 peptide vaccine. This sequence joins TRBV5-1 and TRBJ2-7, with D perhaps TRBD1 (5 bases). This TCR derives from a man aged 35-49 years with glioma. CDR3 residues: CASSRRAGQRYEQYF. The CDR3 DNA sequence: TGCGCCAGCAGCCGCCGGGCAGGGCAGCGCTACGAGCAGTACTTC.